Below, 23 T cell receptor beta chains from the same sample are listed, as sequenced in a study of cytotoxic CD8 clonotypes in ibrutinib-treated CLL. Some clones are missing from TCRdb's copy, which holds only in-frame ones; the method was immunoSEQ multiplex PCR. Altogether some 170,000 clones are present, approximately 91% being singletons, with the ten largest covering over 2.5%. The sample consisted of PBMCs, taken at disease progression, from a patient treated with ibrutinib. The receptor set was obtained from a human donor with chronic lymphocytic leukemia.

J is TRBJ2-7 and V is TRBV10-3; TRBD1 is a possible D gene (6 bases). Germline loops: CDR1 ENHRY, CDR2 SYGVKD. V lost 4 bases and J 3 bases, leaving 13 bases between the germline ends. The CDR3 totals 14 residues. Here the CDR3 reads CAISGTGTFYEQYF. The CDR3 nucleotides read TGTGCCATCAGTGGAACAGGGACCTTCTACGAGCAGTACTTC.

The CDR3 reads CASSELTGTRIGETQYF. The CDR3 region has the DNA TGTGCCAGCAGTGAACTGACCGGGACGCGGATAGGAGAGACCCAGTACTTC. V is TRBV25-1 and J is TRBJ2-5, with D perhaps TRBD1 or TRBD2 (5 bases each). Trimming cost V 2 bases and J 4 bases, with 20 bases left between them. Looked up from germline, CDR1 is MGHDK and CDR2 is SYGVNS. This CDR3 region has 17 residues. The full variable domain, rest sourced from reference TRBV25-1 and TRBJ2-5, is EADIYQTPRYLVIGTGKKITLECSQTMGHDKMYWYQQDPGMELHLIHYSYGVNSTEKGDLSSESTVSRIRTEHFPLTLESARPSHTSQYLCASSELTGTRIGETQYFGPGTRLLVL.

This chain uses TRBV6-6 with TRBJ1-2; tentatively, D is TRBD1 (5 bases). Germline V gene sequence: CDR1 MNHNY, CDR2 SVGAGI (reference sequence). The CDR3 runs to 13 residues. With 6 bases removed from V and 8 bases from J, the gap between germline ends came to 16 bases. Written as DNA, the CDR3 is TGTGCCAGCAGACCCGACCCAAGGGGCGGCTACACCTTC. This gives the protein CASRPDPRGGYTF.

This chain connects TRBV29-1 to TRBJ2-7, with a tentative D call TRBD1 (5 bases). The CDR3 covers 11 residues. Germline CDR1 is SQVTM and CDR2 is ANQGSEA. Trimming left V 7 bases short and J 4 bases short, with 11 bases between. The CDR3 loop reads CSGHQGYEQYF. CDR3 nucleotides: TGCAGCGGCCATCAGGGTTACGAGCAGTACTTC.

V gene TRBV4-1 combines with J gene TRBJ2-3, with D hard to call. V lost 6 bases, J lost 0 bases, and 19 bases lay in between. Germline CDR1 reads MGHRA; CDR2 reads YSYEKL. This CDR3 is 17 amino acids long. The CDR3 loop reads CASSPGRVKPSTDTQYF. The DNA for the CDR3 is TGCGCCAGCAGTCCCGGGCGTGTGAAACCTAGCACAGATACGCAGTATTTT.

The rearrangement joins TRBV4-1 to TRBJ1-3, with 7 nucleotides matching TRBD1. From germline, CDR1 is MGHRA and CDR2 YSYEKL. The V gene end was trimmed by 3 bases and the J gene end by 3 bases; junction bases not matched to a gene: 8. There are 16 residues in the CDR3. CDR3 bases: TGCGCCAGCAGCCACACTGACAGGGATTTTGGAAACACCATATATTTT. Protein product: CASSHTDRDFGNTIYF.

The genes are TRBV30 and TRBJ2-5; 7 bases fit TRBD1. Germline V gene lookup returns CDR1 GTSNPN and CDR2 SVGIG (reference sequence). The CDR3 is 14 residues long. V lost 2 bases, J lost 5 bases, and 8 bases stayed unmatched. The CDR3 nucleotides are TGTGCCTGGAGTCTCCCTGGGACAGCGGAGACCCAGTACTTC. Translation: CAWSLPGTAETQYF. The full variable domain, completed using reference TRBV30 and TRBJ2-5, is SQTIHQWPATLVQPVGSPLSLECTVEGTSNPNLYWYRQAAGRGLQLLFYSVGIGQISSEVPQNLSASRPQDRQFILSSKKLLLSDSGFYLCAWSLPGTAETQYFGPGTRLLVL.

The chain employs TRBV7-9 and TRBJ1-2; TRBD1 matches 7 bases. The CDR3 covers 14 residues. Germline assignment: CDR1 SEHNR and CDR2 FQNEAQ (reference sequence). V dropped 5 bases and J dropped 3; count of bases not matched to a gene: 6. CDR3 protein: CASSLRDSYYGYTF. For the CDR3, the DNA is TGTGCCAGCAGCCTCCGGGACAGCTACTATGGCTACACCTTC.

The chain has TRBV28 and TRBJ1-5; 8 positions match TRBD1. The germline V gene has CDR1 MDHEN and CDR2 SYDVKM. V lost 6 bases, J lost 4 bases, and 14 bases stayed unmatched. The CDR3 is made up of 17 amino acids. The DNA of the CDR3 is TGTGCCAGCAGATCTCCCCGGACAGGGTTGGGGAATCAGCCCCAGCATTTT. This codes for CASRSPRTGLGNQPQHF.

J is TRBJ2-1 and V is TRBV29-1; D ambiguous. The CDR3 sequence is 14 residues long. Trimming left V 5 bases short and J 0 bases short, with 11 bases between. Germline V CDR1 and CDR2: SQVTM, ANQGSEA. The CDR3 DNA reads as TGCAGCGTTTCGGTCCTAACCTCCTACAATGAGCAGTTCTTC. Encoded protein: CSVSVLTSYNEQFF.

The chain joins TRBV5-1 to TRBJ1-5; no definite D call. There are 16 residues in the CDR3. V shed 1 base and J shed 0 bases, with 11 bases lying between them. Per germline, CDR1 SGHRS and CDR2 YFSETQ. CDR3 sequence: CASSLTGPLSNQPQHF. CDR3 coding DNA: TGCGCCAGCAGCTTGACGGGCCCCCTTAGCAATCAGCCCCAGCATTTT.

This clone was seen only once. This chain connects TRBV11-3 to TRBJ2-1, with 8 nucleotides matching TRBD1. This CDR3 contains 14 residues. The germline gives CDR1 SGHNT, CDR2 YENEEA. With V trimmed by 4 bases and J by 8 bases, 7 bases remained unmatched. In nucleotides, the CDR3 is TGTGCCAGCAGCTCGGGACAGGACGCGGATGAGCAGTTCTTC. Translation: CASSSGQDADEQFF.

The V and J genes are TRBV29-1 and TRBJ2-5; TRBD2 aligns across 14 bases. V was pared by 6 bases and J by 5 bases, with 17 bases of the junction left unmatched. This CDR3 comprises 18 residues. Looked up from germline, CDR1 is SQVTM and CDR2 is ANQGSEA. The CDR3 spells CSVLPGLAGVIRPETQYF. Here the CDR3 DNA reads TGCAGCGTCTTGCCGGGACTAGCGGGAGTAATCCGCCCCGAGACCCAGTACTTC.

The CDR3 region is CASSLALGGGYTF. CDR3 sequence (DNA): TGTGCCAGCAGCTTGGCCCTGGGAGGCGGCTACACCTTC. This chain links TRBV5-6 with TRBJ1-2; D remains ambiguous. The germline V gene encodes CDR1 SGHDT and CDR2 YYEEEE. The V end lost 0 bases, the J end lost 8 bases, and 11 bases lay between the germline ends. CDR3 length: 13 residues.

The J gene is TRBJ1-1, the V gene TRBV7-9; 8 bases line up with TRBD1. J gave up 3 bases and V 1 base, and 4 bases lay outside the gene matches. CDR3 size: 15 residues. Germline V lookup: CDR1 SEHNR, CDR2 FQNEAQ (reference sequence). This chain's CDR3 is CASSLVSTGDTEAFF. The CDR3, as DNA: TGTGCCAGCAGCTTAGTTTCGACAGGGGACACTGAAGCTTTCTTT. Full variable domain (missing parts from reference TRBV7-9 and TRBJ1-1): DTGVSQNPRHKITKRGQNVTFRCDPISEHNRLYWYRQTLGQGPEFLTYFQNEAQLEKSRLLSDRFSAERPKGSFSTLEIQRTEQGDSAMYLCASSLVSTGDTEAFFGQGTRLTVV.

The rearrangement uses TRBV5-4 and TRBJ2-3; 7 bases map to TRBD2. This CDR3 spans 13 amino acids. V lost 1 base and J lost 4; bases outside the gene matches: 0. CDR1 SGHNT and CDR2 YYREEE come from the germline V gene (reference sequence). The CDR3 sequence: CASSLRGADTQYF. CDR3 sequence (DNA): TGTGCCAGCAGCTTGCGGGGGGCAGATACGCAGTATTTT.

V usage is TRBV4-3 and J usage is TRBJ2-7; TRBD1 aligns across 9 bases. The CDR3 has 13 amino acids. Germline V CDR1 and CDR2: LGHNA, YSLEER. V was clipped by 5 bases and J by 6 bases; unmatched bases: 5. CDR3 loop: CASSGTGGSEQYF. CDR3 nucleotide sequence: TGCGCCAGCAGCGGAACAGGGGGCTCCGAGCAGTACTTC.

Concerning this clone itself: The identical CDR3 is also encoded by other nucleotide sequences in the sample. V gene TRBV11-2 combines with J gene TRBJ2-3, with D hard to call. V dropped 2 bases and J dropped 0 bases, with 6 bases sitting between them. The CDR3 has 14 amino acids. CDR1 and CDR2 (germline): SGHAT, FQNNGV. CDR3 region: CASSLSGSTDTQYF. The CDR3 DNA reads as TGTGCCAGCAGCTTATCCGGGAGCACAGATACGCAGTATTTT.

CDR3 sequence (DNA): TGTGCCAGCAGCGTTATGGGGAGTCCTAATGAAAAACTGTTTTTT. Protein product: CASSVMGSPNEKLFF. The chain is built from TRBV9 and TRBJ1-4; no firm D call. Trimming removed 2 bases from V and 3 bases from J, with 11 bases in between. Germline V gene data show CDR1 as SGDLS and CDR2 as YYNGEE. This CDR3 spans 15 amino acids.

This chain connects TRBV7-6 to TRBJ2-1; D might be TRBD1 (6 bases). Trimming removed 0 bases from V and 5 bases from J, with 14 bases in between. Germline assignment: CDR1 SGHVS and CDR2 FNYEAQ. The CDR3 is 16 residues long. The CDR3 bases are TGTGCCAGCAGCTTAGCCTCTGGGACATTCAACAATGAGCAGTTCTTC. Protein sequence: CASSLASGTFNNEQFF.

The chain combines TRBV6-6 with TRBJ1-4, with unresolved D. In germline, CDR1 is MNHNY, CDR2 SVGAGI (reference sequence). The V end lost 0 bases, the J end lost 8 bases, and 10 bases lay between the germline ends. The CDR3 consists of 14 residues. This CDR3 is CASSYSDAGEKLFF. The CDR3, as DNA: TGTGCCAGCAGTTACTCTGACGCTGGGGAAAAACTGTTTTTT.

The chain recombines TRBV9 with TRBJ2-7, with D possibly matching TRBD2 (6 bases). The CDR3 contains 15 residues. The ends were cut back, 0 bases at V and 2 bases at J, with 12 bases in the middle. Germline V gene data show CDR1 as SGDLS and CDR2 as YYNGEE. The CDR3 region is CASSVASGPTYEQYF. In DNA form, the CDR3 reads TGTGCCAGCAGCGTAGCGAGCGGGCCAACCTACGAGCAGTACTTC.

CDR3 nucleotides: TGTGCCAGCAGTTTATGGGGATCTGGGGCCAACGTCCTGACTTTC. Translation gives CASSLWGSGANVLTF. The V and J genes are TRBV27 and TRBJ2-6; D unresolved. CDR1 and CDR2 from the germline V gene are MNHEY and SMNVEV (reference sequence). The CDR3 loop spans 15 amino acids. The germline V and J ends were trimmed by 1 base and 1 base, with 5 bases remaining between them.